What follows describes a single T cell receptor beta chain. Only in-frame clones appear in the TCRdb table, and some are missing; sequencing was by immunoSEQ multiplex PCR. The data contain about 38,000 clones, roughly 78% of them singletons. The time point denotes: baseline, week 1 (first vaccination visit). Treatment indicated: pre-vaccination baseline after standard-of-care therapy. The donors' diagnosis was new WHO grade 3 or 4 astrocytoma that was IDH1-mutant and ATRX-lost. The data belong to a study of a mutant IDH1 vaccine in newly diagnosed glioma. For the study at large: Treatment recipients were approximately 62% male and about 40% female, and their mean age was roughly 40 years. Antecedent treatment encompassed radiotherapy, temozolomide, or their combination; the majority received both.

Germline V gives CDR1 SQVTM, CDR2 ANQGSEA. V was pared by 5 bases and J by 0 bases, with 7 bases of the junction left unmatched. The CDR3 sequence is 16 residues long. This chain connects TRBV29-1 to TRBJ2-2; 9 bases align to TRBD2. The source of this sequence is a man aged 35-49 years with glioma. Some clones in this sample may be carry-over from other donors' samples. The source material was PBMCs, sampled from a glioma patient treated with radiotherapy, temozolomide or both. CDR3 region: CSVWLLAGTNTGELFF. Here the CDR3 DNA reads TGCAGCGTTTGGCTCCTAGCGGGGACGAACACCGGGGAGCTGTTTTTT.